Listed below are T cell receptor beta chains from one sample, sequenced in a study of T cell responses to AZD1222 COVID-19 vaccine. Clones were sequenced by immunoSEQ multiplex PCR, and TCRdb holds only the in-frame ones, with some missing. Found here are some 79,000 clones, over 75% of them singletons; the top ten hold around an eighth. The sequencing here drew on peripheral blood, taken 28 days after the second AZD1222 dose. The receptors shown here come from an adult who received the AZD1222 COVID-19 vaccine. Each CDR3 is given with its conserved first and last residue. Each record gives: V gene, J gene, D gene, clone size, CDR3 DNA, CDR3 protein. The D gene is left open where the match is weak. Size is omitted from some rows. Given values are once, few, many or a class for expanded clones.

v_gene: TRBV5-1
j_gene: TRBJ1-4
d_gene: TRBD1
abundance: NA
CDR3nt: TGCGCCAGCAGCTTAAACACAGGGGGTAGTGAAAAACTGTTTTTT
CDR3aa: CASSLNTGGSEKLFF

v_gene: TRBV5-1
j_gene: TRBJ2-7
d_gene: TRBD2
abundance: NA
CDR3nt: TGCGCCAGCAGTTGGTCTCAGATGACTAGCGGGACGTACGAGCAGTACTTC
CDR3aa: CASSWSQMTSGTYEQYF

v_gene: TRBV4-3
j_gene: TRBJ2-1
d_gene: NA
abundance: NA
CDR3nt: TGCGCCAGCAGCCAAGACCCCAGCGGGCTAAACAATGAGCAGTTCTTC
CDR3aa: CASSQDPSGLNNEQFF

v_gene: TRBV3-1/TRBV3-2
j_gene: TRBJ2-7
d_gene: NA
abundance: NA
CDR3nt: TGTGCCAGCAGCAACCAGTACGAGCAGTACTTC
CDR3aa: CASSNQYEQYF

v_gene: TRBV19
j_gene: TRBJ2-1
d_gene: TRBD2
abundance: NA
CDR3nt: TGTGCCAGTACCACTAGCGGGATGGCTGGTGAGCAGTTCTTC
CDR3aa: CASTTSGMAGEQFF

v_gene: TRBV19
j_gene: TRBJ2-2
d_gene: NA
abundance: NA
CDR3nt: TGTGCCAGTAGTATTACGGTGAACACCGGGGAGCTGTTTTTT
CDR3aa: CASSITVNTGELFF

v_gene: TRBV3-1/TRBV3-2
j_gene: TRBJ1-6
d_gene: TRBD1
abundance: NA
CDR3nt: TGTGCCAGCAGCCAGACAGGGTTTTCTTCACCCCTCCACTTT
CDR3aa: CASSQTGFSSPLHF

v_gene: TRBV30
j_gene: TRBJ1-5
d_gene: TRBD1
abundance: NA
CDR3nt: TGTGCCTGGAGTCAACAGGGGAATCAGCCCCAGCATTTT
CDR3aa: CAWSQQGNQPQHF

v_gene: TRBV2
j_gene: TRBJ2-3
d_gene: NA
abundance: NA
CDR3nt: TGTGCCAGCCAGGGGTGGGGCACAGATACGCAGTATTTT
CDR3aa: CASQGWGTDTQYF

v_gene: TRBV6-1
j_gene: TRBJ1-2
d_gene: NA
abundance: NA
CDR3nt: TGTGCCAGCAGTGAAGAGCGGGAGGGCTACACCTTC
CDR3aa: CASSEEREGYTF

v_gene: TRBV15
j_gene: TRBJ2-7
d_gene: TRBD2
abundance: NA
CDR3nt: TGTGCCACCAGCACCTTTTTAGCGGGAGTATCAGGCGAGCAGTACTTC
CDR3aa: CATSTFLAGVSGEQYF

v_gene: TRBV28
j_gene: TRBJ1-2
d_gene: NA
abundance: NA
CDR3nt: TGTGCCAGCAGCTTGGGACCTGATATAGTTGGCTACACCTTC
CDR3aa: CASSLGPDIVGYTF

v_gene: TRBV19
j_gene: TRBJ1-5
d_gene: TRBD1
abundance: NA
CDR3nt: TGTGCCAGTAATCAGGGGGCGAGTAGCAATCAGCCCCAGCATTTT
CDR3aa: CASNQGASSNQPQHF

v_gene: TRBV5-4
j_gene: TRBJ1-1
d_gene: NA
abundance: NA
CDR3nt: TGTGCCAGCAGCTTGGTAGGATTCATGAACACTGAAGCTTTCTTT
CDR3aa: CASSLVGFMNTEAFF

v_gene: TRBV15
j_gene: TRBJ2-7
d_gene: NA
abundance: NA
CDR3nt: TGTGCCACCAGCAGCAGGGCATCCTACGAGCAGTACTTC
CDR3aa: CATSSRASYEQYF

v_gene: TRBV6-1
j_gene: TRBJ2-5
d_gene: TRBD1
abundance: few
CDR3nt: TGTGCCAGCAGTGAAACAGGGGGCCAAGAGACCCAGTACTTC
CDR3aa: CASSETGGQETQYF

v_gene: TRBV10-3
j_gene: TRBJ2-1
d_gene: TRBD2
abundance: once
CDR3nt: TGTGCCATCAGTGAGTCGGGCGGGAGAGTCAATGAGCAGTTCTTC
CDR3aa: CAISESGGRVNEQFF

v_gene: TRBV18
j_gene: TRBJ1-2
d_gene: NA
abundance: once
CDR3nt: TGTGCCAGCTCACAGGACAGAAACTATGGCTACACCTTC
CDR3aa: CASSQDRNYGYTF

v_gene: TRBV7-2
j_gene: TRBJ2-2
d_gene: TRBD1
abundance: NA
CDR3nt: TGTGCCAGCAGCTGGACAGGCTCCACCGGGGAGCTGTTTTTT
CDR3aa: CASSWTGSTGELFF

v_gene: TRBV10-3
j_gene: TRBJ1-6
d_gene: TRBD1
abundance: NA
CDR3nt: TGTGCCATCAGAGGACAGGTGGATTCACCCCTCCACTTT
CDR3aa: CAIRGQVDSPLHF

v_gene: TRBV7-8
j_gene: TRBJ1-1
d_gene: TRBD1
abundance: NA
CDR3nt: TGTGCCAGCAGCTATGGGACAGCGGTTAGGAACACTGAAGCTTTCTTT
CDR3aa: CASSYGTAVRNTEAFF

v_gene: TRBV24-1
j_gene: TRBJ2-3
d_gene: TRBD2
abundance: NA
CDR3nt: TGTGCCACCGAGACGGGGACTAGCGGGACGACAGATACGCAGTATTTT
CDR3aa: CATETGTSGTTDTQYF